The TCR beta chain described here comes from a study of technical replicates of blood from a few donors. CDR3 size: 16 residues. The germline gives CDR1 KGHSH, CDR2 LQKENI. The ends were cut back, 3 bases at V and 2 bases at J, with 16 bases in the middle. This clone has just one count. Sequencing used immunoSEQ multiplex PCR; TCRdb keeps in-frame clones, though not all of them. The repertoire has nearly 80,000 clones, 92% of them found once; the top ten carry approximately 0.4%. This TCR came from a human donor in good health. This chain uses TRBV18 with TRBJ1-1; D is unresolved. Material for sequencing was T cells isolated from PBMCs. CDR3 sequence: CASSPTPSRKNTEAFF. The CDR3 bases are TGTGCCAGCTCACCGACACCAAGCAGGAAAAACACTGAAGCTTTCTTT.